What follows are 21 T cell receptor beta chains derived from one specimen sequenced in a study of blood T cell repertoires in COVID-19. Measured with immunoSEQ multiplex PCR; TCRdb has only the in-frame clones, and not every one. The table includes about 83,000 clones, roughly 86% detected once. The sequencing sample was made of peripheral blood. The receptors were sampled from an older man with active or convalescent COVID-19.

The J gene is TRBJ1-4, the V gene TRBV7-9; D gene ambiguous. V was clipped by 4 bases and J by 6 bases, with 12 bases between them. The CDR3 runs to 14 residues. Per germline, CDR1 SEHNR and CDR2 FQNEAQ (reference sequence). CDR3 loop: CASSSRRSDEKLFF. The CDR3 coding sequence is TGTGCCAGCAGCTCTCGGAGAAGTGATGAAAAACTGTTTTTT.

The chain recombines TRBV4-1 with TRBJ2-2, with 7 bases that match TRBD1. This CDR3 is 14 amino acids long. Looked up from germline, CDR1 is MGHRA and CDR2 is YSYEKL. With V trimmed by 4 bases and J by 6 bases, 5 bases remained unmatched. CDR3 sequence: CASSLQGVAGELFF. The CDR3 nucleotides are TGCGCCAGCAGCCTTCAGGGGGTGGCCGGGGAGCTGTTTTTT.

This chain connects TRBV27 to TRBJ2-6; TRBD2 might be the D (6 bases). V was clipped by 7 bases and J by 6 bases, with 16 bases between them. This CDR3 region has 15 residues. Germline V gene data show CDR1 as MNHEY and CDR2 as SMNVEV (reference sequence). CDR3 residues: CASKGGAGQANVLTF. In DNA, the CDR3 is TGTGCCAGCAAGGGCGGGGCCGGGCAGGCCAACGTCCTGACTTTC.

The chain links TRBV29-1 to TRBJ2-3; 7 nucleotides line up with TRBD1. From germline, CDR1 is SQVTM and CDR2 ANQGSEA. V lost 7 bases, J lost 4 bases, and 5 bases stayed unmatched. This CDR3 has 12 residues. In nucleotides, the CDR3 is TGCAGCGCAGGGGGATGGTCAGATACGCAGTATTTT. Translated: CSAGGWSDTQYF.

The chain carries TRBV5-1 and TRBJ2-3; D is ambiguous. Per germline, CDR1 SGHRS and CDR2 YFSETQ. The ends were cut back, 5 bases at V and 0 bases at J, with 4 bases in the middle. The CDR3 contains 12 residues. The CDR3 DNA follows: TGCGCCAGCAGTGCGAGCACAGATACGCAGTATTTT. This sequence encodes CASSASTDTQYF.

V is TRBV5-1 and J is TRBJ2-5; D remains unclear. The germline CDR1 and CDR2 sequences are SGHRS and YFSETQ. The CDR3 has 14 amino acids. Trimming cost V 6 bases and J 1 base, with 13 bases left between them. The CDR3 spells CASKRRPGQETQYF. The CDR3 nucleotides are TGCGCCAGCAAACGTCGGCCAGGCCAAGAGACCCAGTACTTC.

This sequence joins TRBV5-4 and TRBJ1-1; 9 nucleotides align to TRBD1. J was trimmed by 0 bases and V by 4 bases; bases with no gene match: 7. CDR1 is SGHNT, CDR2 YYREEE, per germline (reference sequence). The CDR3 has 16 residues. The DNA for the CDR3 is TGTGCCAGCAGCCTGGACAGGGGAAGGGTGAACACTGAAGCTTTCTTT. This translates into CASSLDRGRVNTEAFF.

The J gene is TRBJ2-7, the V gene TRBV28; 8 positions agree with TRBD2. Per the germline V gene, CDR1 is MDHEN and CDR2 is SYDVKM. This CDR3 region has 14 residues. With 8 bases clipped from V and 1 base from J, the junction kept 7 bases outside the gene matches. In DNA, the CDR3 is TGTGCCAGCTCACCAGCGGGAGCTTCCTACGAGCAGTACGTC. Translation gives CASSPAGASYEQYV.

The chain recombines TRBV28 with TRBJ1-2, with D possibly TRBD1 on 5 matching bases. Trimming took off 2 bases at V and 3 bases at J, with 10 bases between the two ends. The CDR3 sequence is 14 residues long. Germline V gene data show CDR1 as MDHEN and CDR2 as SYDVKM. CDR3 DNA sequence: TGTGCCAGCAGTTTAGCAGGGATTGACTATGGCTACACCTTC. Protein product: CASSLAGIDYGYTF.

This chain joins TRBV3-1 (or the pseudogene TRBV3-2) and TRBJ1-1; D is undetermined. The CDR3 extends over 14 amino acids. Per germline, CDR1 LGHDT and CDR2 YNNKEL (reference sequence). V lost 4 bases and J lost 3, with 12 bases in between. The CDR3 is CASSPLSGYTEAFF. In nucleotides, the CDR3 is TGTGCCAGCAGCCCCTTATCGGGGTACACTGAAGCTTTCTTT.

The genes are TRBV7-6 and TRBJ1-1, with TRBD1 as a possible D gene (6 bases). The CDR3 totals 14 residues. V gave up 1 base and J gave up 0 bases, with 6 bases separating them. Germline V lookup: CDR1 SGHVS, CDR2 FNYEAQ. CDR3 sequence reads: CASSLGTVNTEAFF. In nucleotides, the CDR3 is TGTGCCAGCAGCTTAGGGACAGTGAACACTGAAGCTTTCTTT.

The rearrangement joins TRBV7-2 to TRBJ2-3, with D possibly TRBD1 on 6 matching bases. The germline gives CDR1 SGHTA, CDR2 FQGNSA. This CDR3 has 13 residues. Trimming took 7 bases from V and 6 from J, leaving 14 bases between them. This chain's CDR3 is CASNAGVDDTQYF. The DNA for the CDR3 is TGTGCCAGCAACGCAGGGGTGGATGATACGCAGTATTTT.

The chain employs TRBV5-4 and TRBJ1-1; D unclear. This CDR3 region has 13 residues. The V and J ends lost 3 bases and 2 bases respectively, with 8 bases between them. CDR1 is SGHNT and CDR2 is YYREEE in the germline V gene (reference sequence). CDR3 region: CASSYTENTEAFF. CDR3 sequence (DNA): TGTGCCAGCAGCTATACAGAAAACACTGAAGCTTTCTTT.

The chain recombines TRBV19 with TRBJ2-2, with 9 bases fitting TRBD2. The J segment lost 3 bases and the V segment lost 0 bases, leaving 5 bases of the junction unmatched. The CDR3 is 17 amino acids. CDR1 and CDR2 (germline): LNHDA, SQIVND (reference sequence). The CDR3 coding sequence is TGTGCCAGTAGTATAGAGACTGCGGGGGGGCACACCGGGGAGCTGTTTTTT. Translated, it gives CASSIETAGGHTGELFF.

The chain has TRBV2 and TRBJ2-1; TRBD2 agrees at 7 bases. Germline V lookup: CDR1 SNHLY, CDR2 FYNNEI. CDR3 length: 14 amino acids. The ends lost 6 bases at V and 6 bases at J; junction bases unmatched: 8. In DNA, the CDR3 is TGTGCCAGCAGCGGTGAAGCGGGGATCAATGAGCAGTTCTTC. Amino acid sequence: CASSGEAGINEQFF.

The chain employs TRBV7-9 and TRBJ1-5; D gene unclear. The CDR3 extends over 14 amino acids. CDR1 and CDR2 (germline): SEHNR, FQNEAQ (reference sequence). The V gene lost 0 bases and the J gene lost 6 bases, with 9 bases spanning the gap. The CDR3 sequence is CASSLAGRGQPQHF. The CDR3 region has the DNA TGTGCCAGCAGCTTAGCAGGACGGGGTCAGCCCCAGCATTTT.

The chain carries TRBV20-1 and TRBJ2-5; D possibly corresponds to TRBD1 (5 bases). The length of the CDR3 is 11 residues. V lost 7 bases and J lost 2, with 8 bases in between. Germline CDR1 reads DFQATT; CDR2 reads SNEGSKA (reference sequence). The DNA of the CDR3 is TGCAGTGTACAGGTTCAAGAGACCCAGTACTTC. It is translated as CSVQVQETQYF.

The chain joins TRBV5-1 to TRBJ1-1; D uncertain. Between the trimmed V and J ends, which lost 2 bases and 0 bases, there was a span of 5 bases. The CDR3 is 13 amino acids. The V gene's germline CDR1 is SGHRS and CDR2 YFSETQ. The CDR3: CASSFEVNTEAFF. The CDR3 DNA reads TGCGCCAGCAGCTTCGAGGTGAACACTGAAGCTTTCTTT.

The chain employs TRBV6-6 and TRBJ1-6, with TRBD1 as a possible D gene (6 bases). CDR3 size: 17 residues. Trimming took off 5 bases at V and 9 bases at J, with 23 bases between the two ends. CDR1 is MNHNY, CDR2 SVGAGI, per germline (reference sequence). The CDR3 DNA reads TGTGCCAGCAGTCGTAGACAGGAGGCACAACGCGGTTCACCCCTCCACTTT. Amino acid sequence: CASSRRQEAQRGSPLHF.

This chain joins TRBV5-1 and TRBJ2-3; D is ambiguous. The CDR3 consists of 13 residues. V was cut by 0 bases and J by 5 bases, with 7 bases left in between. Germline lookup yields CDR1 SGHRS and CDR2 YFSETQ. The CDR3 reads CASSLASGDTQYF. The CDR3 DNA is TGCGCCAGCAGCTTGGCCTCGGGAGATACGCAGTATTTT.

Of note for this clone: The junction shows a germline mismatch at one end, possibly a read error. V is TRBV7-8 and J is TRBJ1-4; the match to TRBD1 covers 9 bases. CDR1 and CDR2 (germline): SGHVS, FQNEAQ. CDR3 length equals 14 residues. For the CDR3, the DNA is TGTGCCAGCAGCAAACTGACAGGGGGTGCGGCGGTTTCTTTT. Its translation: CASSKLTGGAAVSF.